This T cell receptor (beta chain) was documented in a study of T cell repertoires in cytomegalovirus infection. Germline CDR1 and CDR2: LNHDA and SQIVND (reference sequence). The CDR3 is made up of 14 amino acids. V shed 6 bases and J 5 bases; nucleotides not matched to a gene: 6. TCRdb re-derived calls from the reads in MiXCR, one entry per CDR3 protein. The sample holds about 740,000 distinct CDR3 sequences, roughly 36% seen once. This clonotype was counted only a few times. Sequencing input: PBMCs. The J gene is TRBJ2-1, the V gene TRBV19, with 8 bases that match TRBD1. The sequence derives from a human donor in good health (CMV status not recorded). Some clones in this sample may be carry-over from other donors' samples. The CDR3: CASSRGPANNEQFF. For the CDR3, the DNA is TGTGCCAGTAGCAGGGGGCCCGCAAACAATGAGCAGTTCTTC. The full variable domain, completed using reference TRBV19 and TRBJ2-1, is DGGITQSPKYLFRKEGQNVTLSCEQNLNHDAMYWYRQDPGQGLRLIYYSQIVNDFQKGDIAEGYSVSREKKESFPLTVTSAQKNPTAFYLCASSRGPANNEQFFGPGTRLTVL.